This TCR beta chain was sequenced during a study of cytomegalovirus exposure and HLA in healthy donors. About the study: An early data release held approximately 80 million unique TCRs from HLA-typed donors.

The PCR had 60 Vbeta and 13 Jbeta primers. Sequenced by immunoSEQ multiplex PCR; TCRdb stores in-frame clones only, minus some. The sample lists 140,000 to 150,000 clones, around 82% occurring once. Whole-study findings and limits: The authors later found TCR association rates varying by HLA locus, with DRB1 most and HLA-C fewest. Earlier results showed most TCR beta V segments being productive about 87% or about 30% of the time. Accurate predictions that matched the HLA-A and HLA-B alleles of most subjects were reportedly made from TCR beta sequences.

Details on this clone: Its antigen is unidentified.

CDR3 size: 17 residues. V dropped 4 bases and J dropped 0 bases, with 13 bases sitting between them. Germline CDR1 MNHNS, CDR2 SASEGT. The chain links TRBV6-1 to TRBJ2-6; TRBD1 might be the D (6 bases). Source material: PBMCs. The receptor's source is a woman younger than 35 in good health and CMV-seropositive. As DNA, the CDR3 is TGTGCCAGCAGTGCTCATCAGGGGCGCTCTGGGGCCAACGTCCTGACTTTC. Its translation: CASSAHQGRSGANVLTF.